This T cell receptor (beta chain) originates from a study of blood T cell repertoires in COVID-19. V trimming: 8 bases; J trimming: 6 bases; junction bases outside the gene matches: 10. This CDR3 contains 15 residues. Germline CDR1 is SGHAT and CDR2 is FQDESV (reference sequence). Using immunoSEQ multiplex PCR, the repertoire was profiled, and TCRdb retains in-frame clones only, with some absent. This table has 30,000 to 40,000 clones, about 76% appearing once. The receptor comes from a man aged 65 to 79 with COVID-19, enrolled during active disease. The sample was peripheral blood. This chain links TRBV11-1 with TRBJ2-1, with 10 bases that match TRBD2. This CDR3 reads CASFPSGGFGNEQFF. In nucleotides, the CDR3 is TGTGCCAGCTTCCCTAGCGGGGGCTTCGGCAATGAGCAGTTCTTC. The whole variable domain, filled in from reference TRBV11-1 and TRBJ2-1, reads EAEVAQSPRYKITEKSQAVAFWCDPISGHATLYWYRQILGQGPELLVQFQDESVVDDSQLPKDRFSAERLKGVDSTLKIQPAELGDSAMYLCASFPSGGFGNEQFFGPGTRLTVL.